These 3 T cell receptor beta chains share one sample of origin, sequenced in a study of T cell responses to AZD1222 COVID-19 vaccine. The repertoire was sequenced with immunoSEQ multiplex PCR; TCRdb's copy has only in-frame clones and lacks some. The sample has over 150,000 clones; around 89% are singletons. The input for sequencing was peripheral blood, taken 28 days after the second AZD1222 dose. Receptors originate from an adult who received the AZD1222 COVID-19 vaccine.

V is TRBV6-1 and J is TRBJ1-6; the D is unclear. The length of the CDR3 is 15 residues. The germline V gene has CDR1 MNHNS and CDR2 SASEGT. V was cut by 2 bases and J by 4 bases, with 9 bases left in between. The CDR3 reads CASSEWRDYNSPLHF. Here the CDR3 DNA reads TGTGCCAGCAGTGAATGGAGGGATTATAATTCACCCCTCCACTTT.

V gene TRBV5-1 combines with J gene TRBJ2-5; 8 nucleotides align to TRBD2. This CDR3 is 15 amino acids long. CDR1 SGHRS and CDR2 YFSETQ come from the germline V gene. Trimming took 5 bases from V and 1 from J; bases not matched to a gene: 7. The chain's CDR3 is CASRGGGGTQETQYF. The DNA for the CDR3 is TGCGCCAGCAGGGGCGGCGGGGGGACCCAAGAGACCCAGTACTTC.

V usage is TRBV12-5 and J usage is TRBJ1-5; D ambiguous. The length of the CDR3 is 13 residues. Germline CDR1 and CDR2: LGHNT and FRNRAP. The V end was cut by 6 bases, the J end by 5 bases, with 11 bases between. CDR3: CASGVESDQPQHF. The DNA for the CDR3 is TGTGCTAGTGGCGTTGAAAGCGATCAGCCCCAGCATTTT.